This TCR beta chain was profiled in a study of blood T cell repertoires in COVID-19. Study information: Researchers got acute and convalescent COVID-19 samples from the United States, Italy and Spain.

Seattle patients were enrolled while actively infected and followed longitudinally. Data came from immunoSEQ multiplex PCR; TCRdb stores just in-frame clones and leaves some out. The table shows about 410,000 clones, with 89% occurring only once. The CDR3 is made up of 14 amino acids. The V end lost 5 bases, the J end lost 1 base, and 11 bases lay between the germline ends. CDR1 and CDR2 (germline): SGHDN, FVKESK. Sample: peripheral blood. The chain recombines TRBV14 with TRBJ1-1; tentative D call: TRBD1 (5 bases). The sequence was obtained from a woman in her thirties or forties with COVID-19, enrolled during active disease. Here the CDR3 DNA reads TGTGCCAGCAGCAGACAGCCGCCGAACACTGAAGCTTTCTTT. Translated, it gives CASSRQPPNTEAFF.